The 26 T cell receptor beta chains below come from one sample, sequenced in a study of technical replicates of blood from a few donors. Generated by immunoSEQ multiplex PCR, the TCRdb table keeps only in-frame clones and is missing some. The table shows about 84,000 clones, with around 97% occurring only once. Sequenced: T cells isolated from PBMCs. These receptor sequences come from a human donor in good health.

This sequence joins TRBV19 and TRBJ1-5, with D perhaps matching TRBD1 (5 bases). This CDR3 region has 15 residues. V was trimmed by 6 bases and J by 1 base, leaving 13 bases between them. Germline V gene lookup returns CDR1 LNHDA and CDR2 SQIVND (reference sequence). CDR3 amino acids: CASRDGGESNQPQHF. CDR3 nucleotide sequence: TGTGCCAGTAGGGATGGAGGGGAAAGCAATCAGCCCCAGCATTTT.

The genes are TRBV5-1 and TRBJ1-2; perhaps TRBD1 as D (5 bases). The CDR3 is 14 amino acids. Germline loops: CDR1 SGHRS, CDR2 YFSETQ. Trimming removed 0 bases from V and 2 bases from J, with 8 bases in between. CDR3 region: CASSLEGQNYGYTF. CDR3 sequence (DNA): TGCGCCAGCAGCTTGGAGGGGCAGAACTATGGCTACACCTTC. The whole variable domain, remainder taken from reference TRBV5-1 and TRBJ1-2, is KAGVTQTPRYLIKTRGQQVTLSCSPISGHRSVSWYQQTPGQGLQFLFEYFSETQRNKGNFPGRFSGRQFSNSRSEMNVSTLELGDSALYLCASSLEGQNYGYTFGSGTRLTVV.

The gene calls are TRBV28 and TRBJ2-5; the D gene is possibly TRBD1 (5 bases). This CDR3 contains 16 residues. Germline V gene sequence: CDR1 MDHEN, CDR2 SYDVKM. Trimming cost V 2 bases and J 0 bases, with 13 bases left between them. The CDR3, as DNA: TGTGCCAGCAGTTTAAAAGGGGCCAGGGACCAAGAGACCCAGTACTTC. Translating gives CASSLKGARDQETQYF. Full variable domain (rest looked up from reference TRBV28 and TRBJ2-5): DVKVTQSSRYLVKRTGEKVFLECVQDMDHENMFWYRQDPGLGLRLIYFSYDVKMKEKGDIPEGYSVSREKKERFSLILESASTNQTSMYLCASSLKGARDQETQYFGPGTRLLVL.

The CDR3 here is CASTGQGGTQYF. The CDR3, as DNA: TGTGCCAGCACCGGACAGGGGGGGACCCAGTACTTC. The chain recombines TRBV2 with TRBJ2-5, with 10 positions matching TRBD1. The germline V gene has CDR1 SNHLY and CDR2 FYNNEI. There are 12 residues in the CDR3. Trimming took 7 bases from V and 7 from J; bases not matched to a gene: 3.

The gene calls are TRBV4-2 and TRBJ2-3; 13 bases agree with TRBD2. The CDR3 runs 18 residues. The V segment lost 1 base and the J segment 2 bases; nucleotides outside the gene matches: 6. CDR1 and CDR2 (germline): LGHNA, YNFKEQ. CDR3 protein: CASSQGLAGGRHTDTQYF. CDR3 coding DNA: TGTGCCAGCAGCCAAGGACTAGCGGGGGGTCGCCACACAGATACGCAGTATTTT.

The genes are TRBV9 and TRBJ2-7; D unclear. Trimming took off 4 bases at V and 3 bases at J, with 14 bases between the two ends. The germline V gene encodes CDR1 SGDLS and CDR2 YYNGEE. The CDR3 runs 14 residues. For the CDR3, the DNA is TGTGCCAGCAGCCCAAGTGGAGCCTTCTACGAGCAGTACTTC. Encoded protein: CASSPSGAFYEQYF.

This sequence joins TRBV11-2 and TRBJ1-1; weak D call: TRBD1 (6 bases). V shed 5 bases and J shed 1 base, with 11 bases lying between them. Germline CDR1 is SGHAT and CDR2 is FQNNGV. This CDR3 is built from 14 residues. In DNA, the CDR3 is TGTGCCAGCAGCCACGGGACACCGAACACTGAAGCTTTCTTT. This translates into CASSHGTPNTEAFF.

The chain links TRBV12-5 to TRBJ1-4, with 9 nucleotides matching TRBD1. Germline assignment: CDR1 LGHNT and CDR2 FRNRAP. The CDR3 contains 17 residues. V lost 2 bases and J lost 7; bases outside the gene matches: 11. The CDR3 loop is CASGLNRRGQGREKLFF. CDR3 DNA sequence: TGTGCTAGTGGTTTGAACCGCCGGGGACAGGGTCGTGAAAAACTGTTTTTT.

The genes are TRBV5-1 and TRBJ2-3; 7 bases match TRBD2. In germline, CDR1 is SGHRS, CDR2 YFSETQ. The CDR3 has 15 residues. With V trimmed by 0 bases and J by 2 bases, 3 bases remained unmatched. CDR3 residues: CASSLERGSTDTQYF. CDR3 sequence (DNA): TGCGCCAGCAGCTTGGAGCGGGGATCCACAGATACGCAGTATTTT.

V usage is TRBV10-1 and J usage is TRBJ1-4; a weak D match, TRBD1 (5 bases). Trimming pared 0 bases from V and 4 bases from J, leaving 9 bases between. The CDR3 runs 15 residues. In germline, CDR1 is WNHNN, CDR2 SYGVQD (reference sequence). The CDR3, as DNA: TGCGCCAGCAGTGAGTCGACAGTGGGTAATGAAAAACTGTTTTTT. Its translation is CASSESTVGNEKLFF.

The genes are TRBV10-1 and TRBJ2-2; 15 bases are shared with TRBD2. J lost 7 bases, V lost 6 bases, and 9 bases had no gene match. Germline values: CDR1 WNHNN, CDR2 SYGVQD (reference sequence). This CDR3 has 17 amino acids. CDR3 sequence (DNA): TGCGCCAGCAGAGGAGGGACTAGCGGGGGGATAGTCGGGGAGCTGTTTTTT. It specifies CASRGGTSGGIVGELFF.

The J gene is TRBJ2-7, the V gene TRBV21-1; the tabulated D call, TRBD1, remains unverified against the DNA. TRBV21-1 is tagged as a pseudogene. The CDR3 has 13 residues. CDR3 DNA: TGTGCCAGCAGCGTCAGGGGTAGGGACGAGCAGTACTTC. It translates to CASSVRGRDEQYF.

The chain combines TRBV18 with TRBJ2-7; TRBD1 is a possible D gene (6 bases). The V end lost 3 bases, the J end lost 2 bases, and 8 bases lay between the germline ends. CDR3 size: 13 residues. Germline V gene lookup returns CDR1 KGHSH and CDR2 LQKENI. The DNA of the CDR3 is TGTGCCAGCTCACCGCCAGGGGCCTACGAGCAGTACTTC. This gives the protein CASSPPGAYEQYF.

This chain uses TRBV18 with TRBJ2-2; the D gene is possibly TRBD1 (5 bases). The V gene's germline CDR1 is KGHSH and CDR2 LQKENI. CDR3 size: 15 residues. Trimming took 3 bases from V and 0 from J, leaving 8 bases between them. The CDR3 region has the DNA TGTGCCAGCTCACCCTACAGGTCGAACACCGGGGAGCTGTTTTTT. Translation: CASSPYRSNTGELFF.

The V and J genes are TRBV18 and TRBJ2-3; D perhaps matches TRBD2 (5 bases). Germline CDR1 reads KGHSH; CDR2 reads LQKENI. The ends were cut back, 3 bases at V and 2 bases at J, with 9 bases in the middle. This CDR3 spans 14 amino acids. The CDR3 spells CASSPTSFTDTQYF. In DNA, the CDR3 is TGTGCCAGCTCACCTACTAGTTTCACAGATACGCAGTATTTT.

The chain joins TRBV7-2 to TRBJ1-3; D call uncertain. Between the trimmed V and J ends, which lost 4 bases and 6 bases, there was a span of 10 bases. The CDR3 consists of 13 residues. Germline-derived CDR1 and CDR2 are SGHTA and FQGNSA. CDR3: CASSSQRSNTIYF. The CDR3, as DNA: TGTGCCAGCAGCTCTCAGAGGTCAAACACCATATATTTT.

The CDR3 region is CASSLAPTSGGDNEQFF. The CDR3 bases are TGTGCCAGCAGCTTAGCACCCACTAGCGGGGGGGACAATGAGCAGTTCTTC. This rearrangement joins TRBV7-8 to TRBJ2-1; 13 positions agree with TRBD2. Trimming at V came to 0 bases and at J to 5 bases, leaving 4 bases not matched to a gene. The CDR3 extends over 17 amino acids. CDR1 is SGHVS and CDR2 is FQNEAQ in the germline V gene.

The chain couples TRBV29-1 to TRBJ2-7, with TRBD1 matching 8 bases. This CDR3 contains 13 residues. Germline V gene sequence: CDR1 SQVTM, CDR2 ANQGSEA. The V and J ends lost 4 bases and 2 bases, in that order; junction bases with no gene match: 4. The chain's CDR3 is CSVGDRLAYEQYF. In DNA form, the CDR3 reads TGCAGCGTTGGGGACAGGTTAGCCTACGAGCAGTACTTC.

The rearrangement joins TRBV13 to TRBJ2-7, with TRBD2 matching over 7 bases. CDR1 is PRHDT, CDR2 FYEKMQ, per germline (reference sequence). CDR3 length: 16 amino acids. V lost 5 bases, J lost 6 bases, and 16 bases stayed unmatched. For the CDR3, the DNA is TGTGCCAGCAGCCTCGGGGGACTAACCTTAACCGGCGAGCAGTACTTC. Translation gives CASSLGGLTLTGEQYF.

This chain joins TRBV21-1 and TRBJ1-2; the DNA was not compared with TRBD1, the D call given in the table. TRBV21-1 is listed as a pseudogene. The CDR3 runs 21 residues. Here the CDR3 reads CASSISMWRQGRPPKYYGYTF. The CDR3 bases are TGTGCCAGCAGCATCTCCATGTGGCGGCAGGGGCGACCCCCGAAATACTATGGCTACACCTTC.

J is TRBJ1-5 and V is TRBV5-1; the D is unclear. V dropped 1 base and J dropped 10 bases, with 12 bases sitting between them. The CDR3 extends over 13 amino acids. Germline loops: CDR1 SGHRS, CDR2 YFSETQ. CDR3 coding DNA: TGCGCCAGCAGCTTGAGTTTTGATCTACCCCAGCATTTT. This translates into CASSLSFDLPQHF.

V is TRBV7-3 and J is TRBJ2-2; possible D gene TRBD1, 6 bases. The CDR3 contains 16 residues. Germline V lookup: CDR1 SGHTA, CDR2 FQGTGA. V was clipped by 5 bases and J by 0 bases, with 13 bases between them. The CDR3 coding sequence is TGTGCCAGCAGCCTCACCAGGGGACCGAACACCGGGGAGCTGTTTTTT. Residues: CASSLTRGPNTGELFF.

The rearrangement uses TRBV5-1 and TRBJ2-5, with 8 positions matching TRBD1. Germline loops: CDR1 SGHRS, CDR2 YFSETQ. Germline trimming cut 3 bases from V and 4 bases from J; bases unmatched to any gene: 5. The CDR3 length is 14 residues. In DNA, the CDR3 is TGCGCCAGCAGCTCAGGACAGGGCCTAGAGACCCAGTACTTC. This encodes CASSSGQGLETQYF.

This chain connects TRBV2 to TRBJ2-7; 7 nucleotides agree with TRBD2. This CDR3 has 14 amino acids. The germline gives CDR1 SNHLY, CDR2 FYNNEI. V was clipped by 4 bases and J by 0 bases; unmatched bases: 3. CDR3 sequence (DNA): TGTGCCAGCAGTGTTAGCGGGTTCTCCTACGAGCAGTACTTC. Translation: CASSVSGFSYEQYF.

The chain has TRBV10-3 and TRBJ2-3, with a tentative D call TRBD2 (6 bases). Germline CDR1 reads ENHRY; CDR2 reads SYGVKD. The CDR3 has 17 amino acids. The V and J ends lost 4 bases and 0 bases respectively, with 17 bases between them. The CDR3 DNA sequence: TGTGCCATCAGTGTGAGCGGGTCGGTTACTAGCACAGATACGCAGTATTTT. Translated: CAISVSGSVTSTDTQYF.

This chain connects TRBV15 to TRBJ2-1, with TRBD2 matching 9 bases. Germline CDR1 reads LNHNV; CDR2 reads YYDKDF (reference sequence). After removal of 6 bases from V and 1 base from J, the junction contained 7 bases not matched to a gene. CDR3 length equals 16 residues. The CDR3: CATRVAGVSSYNEQFF. The CDR3 DNA follows: TGTGCCACCAGGGTAGCGGGAGTATCATCCTACAATGAGCAGTTCTTC.